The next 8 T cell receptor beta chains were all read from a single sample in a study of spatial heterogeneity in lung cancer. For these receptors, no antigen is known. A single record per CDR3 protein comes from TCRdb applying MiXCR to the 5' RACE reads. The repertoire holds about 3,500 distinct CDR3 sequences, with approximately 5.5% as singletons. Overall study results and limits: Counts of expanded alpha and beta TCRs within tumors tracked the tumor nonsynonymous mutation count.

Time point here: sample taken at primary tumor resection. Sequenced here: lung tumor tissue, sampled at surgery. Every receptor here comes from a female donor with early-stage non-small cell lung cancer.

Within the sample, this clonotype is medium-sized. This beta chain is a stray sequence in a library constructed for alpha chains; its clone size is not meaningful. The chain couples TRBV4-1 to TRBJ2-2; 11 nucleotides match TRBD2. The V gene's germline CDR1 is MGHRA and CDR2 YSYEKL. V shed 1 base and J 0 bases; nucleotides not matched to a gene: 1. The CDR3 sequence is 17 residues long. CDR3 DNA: TGCGCCAGCAGCCAAGGACTAGCGGGGACGAACACCGGGGAGCTGTTTTTT. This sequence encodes CASSQGLAGTNTGELFF.

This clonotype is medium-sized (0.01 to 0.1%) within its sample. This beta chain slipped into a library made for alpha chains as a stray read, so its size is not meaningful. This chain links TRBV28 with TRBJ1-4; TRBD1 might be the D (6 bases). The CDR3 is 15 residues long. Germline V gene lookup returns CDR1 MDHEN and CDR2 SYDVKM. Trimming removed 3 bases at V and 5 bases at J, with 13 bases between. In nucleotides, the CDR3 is TGTGCCAGCAGTTTGGGCCACGGGGGCAATGAAAAACTGTTTTTT. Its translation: CASSLGHGGNEKLFF.

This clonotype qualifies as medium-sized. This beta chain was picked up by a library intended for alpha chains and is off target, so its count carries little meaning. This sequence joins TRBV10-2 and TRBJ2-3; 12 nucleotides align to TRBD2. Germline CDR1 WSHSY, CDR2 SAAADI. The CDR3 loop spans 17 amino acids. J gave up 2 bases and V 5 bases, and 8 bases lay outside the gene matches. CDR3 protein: CASSSLAGGAHTDTQYF. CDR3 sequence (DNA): TGCGCCAGCAGTTCCCTAGCGGGGGGGGCCCACACAGATACGCAGTATTTT.

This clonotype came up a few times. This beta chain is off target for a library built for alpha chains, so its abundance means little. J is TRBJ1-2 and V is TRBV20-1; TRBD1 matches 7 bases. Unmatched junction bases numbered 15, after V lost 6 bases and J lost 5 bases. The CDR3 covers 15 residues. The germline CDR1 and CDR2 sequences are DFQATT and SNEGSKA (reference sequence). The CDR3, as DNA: TGCAGTGCCTCCCCCCGACAGGGAAGTTTGTATGGCTACACCTTC. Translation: CSASPRQGSLYGYTF.

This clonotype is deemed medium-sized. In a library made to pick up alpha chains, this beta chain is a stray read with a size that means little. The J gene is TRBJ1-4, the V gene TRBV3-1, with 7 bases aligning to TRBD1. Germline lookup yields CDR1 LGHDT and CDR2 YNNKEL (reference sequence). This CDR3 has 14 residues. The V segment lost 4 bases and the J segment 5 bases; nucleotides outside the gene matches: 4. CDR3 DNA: TGTGCCAGCAGCCCAGGGGGACAAAATGAAAAACTGTTTTTT. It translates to CASSPGGQNEKLFF.

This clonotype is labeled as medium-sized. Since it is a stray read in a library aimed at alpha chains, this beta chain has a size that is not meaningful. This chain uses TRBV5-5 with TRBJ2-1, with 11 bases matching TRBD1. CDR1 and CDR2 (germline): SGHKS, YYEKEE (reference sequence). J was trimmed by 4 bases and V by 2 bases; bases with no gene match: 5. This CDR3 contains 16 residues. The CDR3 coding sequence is TGTGCCAGCAGCTTAACCGGACAGGGGGCATACAATGAGCAGTTCTTC. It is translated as CASSLTGQGAYNEQFF.

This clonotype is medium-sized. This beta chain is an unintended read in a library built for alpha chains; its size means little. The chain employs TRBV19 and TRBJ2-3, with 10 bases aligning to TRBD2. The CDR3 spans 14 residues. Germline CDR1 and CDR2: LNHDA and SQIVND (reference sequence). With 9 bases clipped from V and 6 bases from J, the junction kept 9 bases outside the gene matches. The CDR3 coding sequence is TGTGCCAGCTCTAGCGGGGGCTCGGATGATACGCAGTATTTT. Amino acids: CASSSGGSDDTQYF.

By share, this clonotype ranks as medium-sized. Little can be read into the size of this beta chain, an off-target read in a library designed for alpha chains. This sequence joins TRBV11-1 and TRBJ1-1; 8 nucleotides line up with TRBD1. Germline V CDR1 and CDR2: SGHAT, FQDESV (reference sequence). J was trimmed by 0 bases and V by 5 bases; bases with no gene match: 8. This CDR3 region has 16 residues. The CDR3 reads CASSPRTGFMNTEAFF. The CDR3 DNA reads TGTGCCAGCAGCCCGCGGACAGGGTTCATGAACACTGAAGCTTTCTTT.